Listed here are 22 T cell receptor beta chains from one sample, sequenced in a study of blood T cell repertoires in COVID-19. The data were produced by immunoSEQ multiplex PCR, yet TCRdb's version contains in-frame clones alone and is incomplete. The sample comprises about 260,000 clones, 83% of which are singletons, and over 9% rests with the top ten. Sequencing input: peripheral blood. These receptors all stem from a woman aged 45-65 years who had recovered from COVID-19.

This clone was counted once. The chain carries TRBV28 and TRBJ2-7, with 7 bases lining up with TRBD1. V shed 6 bases, J shed 3 bases, and the junction held 32 bases outside the gene matches. Germline V CDR1 and CDR2: MDHEN, SYDVKM. CDR3 length equals 22 residues. In nucleotides, the CDR3 is TGTGCCAGCAGCTCACCGGGACAGCAGGGCGCTCGACTGGGCGCAAAGAACTACGAGCAGTACTTC. Protein: CASSSPGQQGARLGAKNYEQYF.

This clone was observed once. V usage is TRBV21-1 and J usage is TRBJ2-7; the table assigns TRBD1, which was not confirmed against the DNA. TRBV21-1 is tagged as a pseudogene. CDR3 size: 13 residues. CDR3 protein: CASSKGDRDEQYF. The CDR3 bases are TGTGCCAGCAGCAAAGGAGACAGGGACGAGCAGTACTTC.

The V call is TRBV12-5, the J call TRBJ1-1; TRBD1 is a possible D gene (5 bases). Germline CDR1 reads LGHNT; CDR2 reads FRNRAP. CDR3 size: 15 residues. V was cut by 5 bases and J by 3 bases, with 16 bases left in between. The DNA for the CDR3 is TGTGCTAGTGGTAACGCAGGGTTCTCGGACACTGAAGCTTTCTTT. This gives the protein CASGNAGFSDTEAFF.

This sequence joins TRBV19 and TRBJ2-7, with 7 nucleotides matching TRBD2. V shed 6 bases, J shed 4 bases, and the junction held 12 bases outside the gene matches. The CDR3 totals 15 residues. Germline loops: CDR1 LNHDA, CDR2 SQIVND (reference sequence). The CDR3 region is CASSPSSGPPYEQYF. Written as DNA, the CDR3 is TGTGCCAGTAGCCCCTCTAGCGGTCCCCCGTACGAGCAGTACTTC.

The sample holds one count of this clone. V and J are TRBV5-4 and TRBJ2-5; D perhaps matches TRBD1 (6 bases). The CDR3 runs 16 residues. V was cut by 3 bases and J by 4 bases, with 19 bases left in between. Per the germline V gene, CDR1 is SGHNT and CDR2 is YYREEE (reference sequence). In nucleotides, the CDR3 is TGTGCCAGCAGCTCCCCGGGCAGGGGAGTAGGAGAGACCCAGTACTTC. The encoded protein is CASSSPGRGVGETQYF.

The chain has TRBV2 and TRBJ2-3; tentatively, D is TRBD1 (6 bases). With 6 bases removed from V and 0 bases from J, the gap between germline ends came to 10 bases. The V gene's germline CDR1 is SNHLY and CDR2 FYNNEI. The CDR3 contains 14 residues. Here the CDR3 reads CASSQGPSTDTQYF. CDR3 bases: TGTGCCAGCAGCCAGGGGCCTAGCACAGATACGCAGTATTTT.

The rearrangement joins TRBV4-2 to TRBJ2-5; 7 nucleotides line up with TRBD2. The CDR3 length is 17 residues. Trimming at V came to 0 bases and at J to 0 bases, leaving 7 bases not matched to a gene. CDR1 and CDR2 from the germline V gene are LGHNA and YNFKEQ. The CDR3 nucleotides are TGTGCCAGCAGCCAAGAGGGGGGGGGTCCTAACCAAGAGACCCAGTACTTC. Translating gives CASSQEGGGPNQETQYF.

The chain has TRBV5-4 and TRBJ2-3; TRBD2 matches 7 bases. From germline, CDR1 is SGHNT and CDR2 YYREEE (reference sequence). The CDR3 contains 15 residues. J was trimmed by 1 base and V by 3 bases; bases with no gene match: 5. CDR3 amino acids: CASSWREGGTDTQYF. CDR3 coding DNA: TGTGCCAGCAGCTGGAGGGAGGGTGGCACAGATACGCAGTATTTT. Full variable domain (rest looked up from reference TRBV5-4 and TRBJ2-3): ETGVTQSPTHLIKTRGQQVTLRCSSQSGHNTVSWYQQALGQGPQFIFQYYREEENGRGNFPPRFSGLQFPNYSSELNVNALELDDSALYLCASSWREGGTDTQYFGPGTRLTVL.

The CDR3: CASSSRDRGDRNYGYTF. In nucleotides, the CDR3 is TGTGCCAGCAGCTCCCGGGACAGGGGAGATAGGAACTATGGCTACACCTTC. The V call is TRBV14, the J call TRBJ1-2; 10 bases fit TRBD1. The CDR3 totals 17 residues. The V gene end was trimmed by 5 bases and the J gene end by 2 bases; junction bases not matched to a gene: 11. Looked up from germline, CDR1 is SGHDN and CDR2 is FVKESK.

The chain links TRBV24-1 to TRBJ2-5; TRBD2 matches 14 bases. Trimming took 9 bases from V and 3 from J; bases not matched to a gene: 8. This CDR3 contains 16 residues. Germline V gene lookup returns CDR1 KGHDR and CDR2 SFDVKD. CDR3 residues: CATSQVGLAGEETQYF. CDR3 DNA sequence: TGTGCCACCTCCCAGGTGGGACTAGCGGGAGAAGAGACCCAGTACTTC.

This rearrangement joins TRBV7-2 to TRBJ2-1; TRBD2 agrees at 9 bases. This CDR3 spans 19 amino acids. Germline assignment: CDR1 SGHTA and CDR2 FQGNSA. V shed 5 bases and J 3 bases; nucleotides not matched to a gene: 17. CDR3 in amino acids: CASSVTGTSLSVGYNEQFF. In DNA, the CDR3 is TGTGCCAGCAGCGTTACCGGGACTAGCTTATCTGTAGGCTACAATGAGCAGTTCTTC.

In this sample, this clone turned up a few times. The rearrangement uses TRBV6-5 and TRBJ1-1; 8 bases map to TRBD1. Per the germline V gene, CDR1 is MNHEY and CDR2 is SVGAGI. The ends lost 2 bases at V and 1 base at J; junction bases unmatched: 3. The CDR3 length is 15 residues. The CDR3 sequence: CASSYRTGRNTEAFF. The DNA of the CDR3 is TGTGCCAGCAGTTACCGGACAGGGAGGAACACTGAAGCTTTCTTT.

Here the CDR3 DNA reads TGTGCCAGCAGACGTGCGGGGTTAGCGGGAGCAGGCACCGGGGAGCTGTTTTTT. It specifies CASRRAGLAGAGTGELFF. The chain links TRBV28 to TRBJ2-2; TRBD2 matches 9 bases. CDR1 and CDR2 (germline): MDHEN, SYDVKM. Trimming at V came to 6 bases and at J to 4 bases, leaving 15 bases not matched to a gene. CDR3 length: 18 residues.

V gene TRBV5-1 combines with J gene TRBJ2-2; 7 bases line up with TRBD1. This CDR3 is 15 amino acids long. Germline trimming cut 0 bases from V and 4 bases from J; bases unmatched to any gene: 3. Germline CDR1 and CDR2: SGHRS and YFSETQ. The CDR3 region has the DNA TGCGCCAGCAGCTTGGGGGGACAGTCCACCGGGGAGCTGTTTTTT. Translation gives CASSLGGQSTGELFF.

Only one count was recorded for this clone. This chain connects TRBV2 to TRBJ1-4; the D is unclear. Germline CDR1 reads SNHLY; CDR2 reads FYNNEI. Deletions cut 5 bases from V and 2 bases from J, with 6 bases between. The CDR3 contains 13 residues. The CDR3 here is CASSPRTNEKLFF. CDR3 nucleotide sequence: TGTGCCAGCAGTCCACGGACTAATGAAAAACTGTTTTTT. The full variable domain, rest sourced from reference TRBV2 and TRBJ1-4, is EPEVTQTPSHQVTQMGQEVILRCVPISNHLYFYWYRQILGQKVEFLVSFYNNEISEKSEIFDDQFSVERPDGSNFTLKIRSTKLEDSAMYFCASSPRTNEKLFFGSGTQLSVL.

The chain carries TRBV25-1 and TRBJ1-5; D remains unclear. V gave up 8 bases and J gave up 0 bases, with 8 bases separating them. This CDR3 contains 13 residues. Germline V gene lookup returns CDR1 MGHDK and CDR2 SYGVNS. The CDR3: CASGQYSNQPQHF. As DNA, the CDR3 is TGTGCCAGCGGGCAGTATAGCAATCAGCCCCAGCATTTT.

This rearrangement joins TRBV5-4 to TRBJ1-2; weak D call: TRBD1 (6 bases). Trimming cost V 3 bases and J 0 bases, with 9 bases left between them. This CDR3 spans 14 amino acids. Germline-derived CDR1 and CDR2 are SGHNT and YYREEE (reference sequence). In DNA form, the CDR3 reads TGTGCCAGCAGCTACAGGGAAACTAACTATGGCTACACCTTC. This translates into CASSYRETNYGYTF.

The chain uses TRBV5-8 and TRBJ1-5; 9 positions agree with TRBD1. The CDR3 covers 13 residues. V was clipped by 5 bases and J by 7 bases; unmatched bases: 4. From germline, CDR1 is SGHTS and CDR2 YDEGEE. The CDR3 region is CASSQDRGQPQHF. CDR3 bases: TGTGCCAGCAGTCAGGACAGGGGCCAGCCCCAGCATTTT. The full variable domain, rest sourced from reference TRBV5-8 and TRBJ1-5, is EAGVTQSPTHLIKTRGQQATLRCSPISGHTSVYWYQQALGLGLQFLLWYDEGEERNRGNFPPRFSGRQFPNYSSELNVNALELEDSALYLCASSQDRGQPQHFGDGTRLSIL.

This clone was seen a single time. The chain joins TRBV4-3 to TRBJ2-1, with a possible D match to TRBD2 (5 bases). V was pared by 0 bases and J by 1 base, with 16 bases between. The V gene's germline CDR1 is LGHNA and CDR2 YSLEER. This CDR3 comprises 18 residues. The CDR3 coding sequence is TGCGCCAGCAGCCAAGATCCTCAAGCGGTCCCTTCCTACAATGAGCAGTTCTTC. This encodes CASSQDPQAVPSYNEQFF.

The chain links TRBV4-2 to TRBJ1-2; the D gene is possibly TRBD1 (6 bases). Germline-derived CDR1 and CDR2 are LGHNA and YNFKEQ. The CDR3 runs to 15 residues. The V end lost 0 bases, the J end lost 7 bases, and 15 bases lay between the germline ends. CDR3 sequence (DNA): TGTGCCAGCAGCCAAGATGCGGGGGCCGTTGGTGGCTACACCTTC. It is translated as CASSQDAGAVGGYTF.

The chain employs TRBV6-5 and TRBJ2-1; D is possibly TRBD1 (6 bases). The V and J ends lost 6 bases and 7 bases respectively, with 16 bases between them. Germline CDR1 reads MNHEY; CDR2 reads SVGAGI. The CDR3 spans 14 residues. The chain's CDR3 is CASRINEDRNEQFF. DNA for the CDR3: TGTGCCAGCAGGATCAACGAGGACAGAAATGAGCAGTTCTTC.

The sample holds many counts of this clone. Here the CDR3 DNA reads TGTGCCAGCTCGGGGGGACTAACGGAGACCCAGTACTTC. Translation: CASSGGLTETQYF. The chain couples TRBV18 to TRBJ2-5, with 7 bases aligning to TRBD2. The CDR3 is 13 residues long. The germline gives CDR1 KGHSH, CDR2 LQKENI. V lost 6 bases, J lost 5 bases, and 6 bases stayed unmatched.